This passage covers 32 T cell receptor beta chains from one sample sequenced in a study of T cells in localized non-small cell lung cancer. Assay: immunoSEQ multiplex PCR; the TCRdb copy retains only in-frame clones and omits some. In the table there are more than 30,000 clones, approximately 88% of which are singletons. This sample comprised peripheral blood mononuclear cells, obtained before any cancer treatment. The receptors shown here come from a woman aged 40-69 years with stage III lung adenocarcinoma.

This chain connects TRBV6-1 to TRBJ2-2; 8 bases match TRBD1. There are 14 residues in the CDR3. In germline, CDR1 is MNHNS, CDR2 SASEGT. With V trimmed by 7 bases and J by 4 bases, 5 bases remained unmatched. The CDR3 DNA reads as TGTGCCAGCACCATGGACAGGGTCACCGGGGAGCTGTTTTTT. This translates into CASTMDRVTGELFF.

The genes are TRBV5-8 and TRBJ2-3; maybe TRBD1 (5 bases). CDR1 is SGHTS and CDR2 is YDEGEE in the germline V gene. V was shortened by 9 bases and J by 2 bases, with 19 bases between the two germline ends. CDR3 size: 15 residues. In nucleotides, the CDR3 is TGTGCCACCACGCTGCCAAGGGGTTTCACAGATACGCAGTATTTT. Translated, it gives CATTLPRGFTDTQYF.

This clone was counted only a few times. This chain links TRBV19 with TRBJ2-2; TRBD2 is a possible D gene (5 bases). Germline CDR1 is LNHDA and CDR2 is SQIVND (reference sequence). The CDR3 consists of 15 residues. Trimming left V 1 base short and J 1 base short, with 7 bases between. CDR3 in DNA: TGTGCCAGTAGTATAGTGAGCGGGAACACCGGGGAGCTGTTTTTT. Translation gives CASSIVSGNTGELFF.

This rearrangement joins TRBV4-3 to TRBJ1-5; D remains ambiguous. This CDR3 contains 15 residues. V lost 4 bases, J lost 1 base, and 11 bases lay in between. Germline V CDR1 and CDR2: LGHNA, YSLEER. CDR3 nucleotide sequence: TGCGCCAGCAGCCTGAGACTGGGGAGCAATCAGCCCCAGCATTTT. Protein: CASSLRLGSNQPQHF.

This clone occurred a few times. J is TRBJ2-4 and V is TRBV11-1, with D possibly matching TRBD2 (6 bases). Trimming shortened V by 5 bases and J by 10 bases, and 12 bases separated the two germline ends. This CDR3 has 12 residues. Germline V gene data show CDR1 as SGHAT and CDR2 as FQDESV (reference sequence). The CDR3 loop is CASSPPGGIQYF. The CDR3 DNA sequence: TGTGCCAGCAGCCCCCCTGGAGGGATTCAGTACTTC. The whole variable domain, filled in from reference TRBV11-1 and TRBJ2-4, reads EAEVAQSPRYKITEKSQAVAFWCDPISGHATLYWYRQILGQGPELLVQFQDESVVDDSQLPKDRFSAERLKGVDSTLKIQPAELGDSAMYLCASSPPGGIQYFGAGTRLSVL.

In DNA form, the CDR3 reads TGTGCCTGGAGTGCCCCCCCGGGACTAGCTTCCACCGGGGAGCTGTTTTTT. This codes for CAWSAPPGLASTGELFF. The chain carries TRBV30 and TRBJ2-2, with TRBD2 matching over 9 bases. V gave up 1 base and J gave up 4 bases; unmatched junction bases: 10. Germline V gene sequence: CDR1 GTSNPN, CDR2 SVGIG (reference sequence). The CDR3 is made up of 17 amino acids.

The rearrangement uses TRBV7-2 and TRBJ1-3; tentatively, D is TRBD1 (5 bases). V lost 3 bases and J 3 bases, leaving 6 bases between the germline ends. The CDR3 loop spans 13 amino acids. The germline CDR1 and CDR2 sequences are SGHTA and FQGNSA. CDR3 DNA sequence: TGTGCCAGCAGCTTTGACAGTGGAAACACCATATATTTT. It codes for CASSFDSGNTIYF.

This clone is medium-sized (0.01 to 0.1%) by share. The chain employs TRBV7-2 and TRBJ2-7; 7 bases map to TRBD1. Germline V gene lookup returns CDR1 SGHTA and CDR2 FQGNSA. There are 16 residues in the CDR3. After removal of 1 base from V and 4 bases from J, the junction contained 10 bases not matched to a gene. CDR3 protein: CASSLDPGQRFYEQYF. The CDR3 DNA is TGTGCCAGCAGCTTAGACCCGGGACAGCGATTTTACGAGCAGTACTTC.

This clone was seen only once. The gene calls are TRBV6-6 and TRBJ2-1; D possibly matches TRBD1 or TRBD2 (5 bases each). V was clipped by 0 bases and J by 2 bases, with 11 bases between them. This CDR3 contains 16 residues. CDR1 is MNHNY, CDR2 SVGAGI, per germline (reference sequence). The DNA for the CDR3 is TGTGCCAGCAGTTACTCGGCTCAGGGACCCTACAATGAGCAGTTCTTC. Protein sequence: CASSYSAQGPYNEQFF.

This chain uses TRBV18 with TRBJ1-2, with a possible D match to TRBD1 (5 bases). V shed 6 bases and J shed 4 bases, with 12 bases lying between them. The CDR3 has 13 residues. Germline V gene lookup returns CDR1 KGHSH and CDR2 LQKENI. CDR3 region: CASSPGRAYGYTF. CDR3 in DNA: TGTGCCAGCTCCCCTGGCAGGGCCTATGGCTACACCTTC.

The gene calls are TRBV6-6 and TRBJ1-3; no firm D call. Trimming stripped 0 bases from V and 0 bases from J, with 3 bases between. Germline V gene data show CDR1 as MNHNY and CDR2 as SVGAGI (reference sequence). CDR3 length equals 14 residues. The CDR3, as DNA: TGTGCCAGCAGTTACTCCAGCTCTGGAAACACCATATATTTT. This sequence encodes CASSYSSSGNTIYF.

This sequence joins TRBV2 and TRBJ1-1; the D is unclear. V gave up 0 bases and J gave up 4 bases, with 12 bases separating them. The CDR3 loop spans 15 amino acids. The germline CDR1 and CDR2 sequences are SNHLY and FYNNEI. The CDR3 spells CASSEAPLRFTEAFF. The CDR3 DNA sequence: TGTGCCAGCAGTGAAGCGCCCCTAAGATTCACTGAAGCTTTCTTT.

The chain links TRBV11-2 to TRBJ2-3; D remains ambiguous. The CDR3 consists of 13 residues. The V end was cut by 4 bases, the J end by 6 bases, with 11 bases between. Germline V gives CDR1 SGHAT, CDR2 FQNNGV. CDR3 in DNA: TGTGCCAGCAGCTCCCTCGGCCGGGATACGCAGTATTTT. Protein sequence: CASSSLGRDTQYF.

The count of this clone is one. J is TRBJ1-4 and V is TRBV6-6; D may be TRBD1 (5 bases). The CDR3 sequence is 15 residues long. Looked up from germline, CDR1 is MNHNY and CDR2 is SVGAGI (reference sequence). Between the trimmed V and J ends, which lost 8 bases and 3 bases, there was a span of 16 bases. CDR3 sequence reads: CASCLGWGANEKLFF. The CDR3 DNA reads TGTGCCAGCTGCTTAGGATGGGGGGCTAATGAAAAACTGTTTTTT.

V is TRBV18 and J is TRBJ2-7; 7 bases agree with TRBD2. Germline V lookup: CDR1 KGHSH, CDR2 LQKENI. The CDR3 is made up of 14 amino acids. The V segment lost 6 bases and the J segment 2 bases; nucleotides outside the gene matches: 7. In DNA form, the CDR3 reads TGTGCCAGCTCGCAGAGGGAGGGTACCTACGAGCAGTACTTC. Protein product: CASSQREGTYEQYF.

V gene TRBV5-4 combines with J gene TRBJ2-1; TRBD2 might be the D (6 bases). V lost 5 bases to trimming and J lost 6 bases, with 21 bases between them. This CDR3 region has 16 residues. From germline, CDR1 is SGHNT and CDR2 YYREEE (reference sequence). CDR3 sequence reads: CASSTDTGLTFNEQFF. The CDR3 DNA sequence: TGTGCCAGCAGTACTGACACGGGACTCACCTTCAATGAGCAGTTCTTC.

The chain links TRBV5-4 to TRBJ2-3; 7 bases line up with TRBD1. J was trimmed by 3 bases and V by 0 bases; bases with no gene match: 4. This CDR3 has 15 residues. CDR1 is SGHNT, CDR2 YYREEE, per germline (reference sequence). The CDR3 spells CASSLEGARTDTQYF. Written as DNA, the CDR3 is TGTGCCAGCAGCTTGGAGGGGGCTCGTACAGATACGCAGTATTTT.

V is TRBV12-2 and J is TRBJ2-1; TRBD2 is the table's D call and was not checked against the DNA. TRBV12-2 is recorded as a pseudogene. There are 17 residues in the CDR3. Here the CDR3 reads CASRLRPGLAGRHEQFF. For the CDR3, the DNA is TGTGCAAGTCGCCTGCGCCCGGGACTAGCGGGAAGGCACGAGCAGTTCTTC.

The chain employs TRBV6-5 and TRBJ2-3; maybe TRBD1 (6 bases). V dropped 6 bases and J dropped 2 bases, with 15 bases sitting between them. Germline V gene data show CDR1 as MNHEY and CDR2 as SVGAGI. The CDR3 contains 15 residues. The CDR3 sequence is CASSRDNLPTDTQYF. In DNA, the CDR3 is TGTGCCAGCAGCCGGGACAACTTACCCACAGATACGCAGTATTTT.

V usage is TRBV11-2 and J usage is TRBJ2-2, with D possibly being TRBD1 or TRBD2 (5 bases each). V lost 2 bases, J lost 5 bases, and 12 bases lay in between. This CDR3 has 15 amino acids. The germline V gene encodes CDR1 SGHAT and CDR2 FQNNGV. The CDR3 sequence is CASSLNPGTTGELFF. Here the CDR3 DNA reads TGTGCCAGCAGCTTAAATCCGGGGACGACCGGGGAGCTGTTTTTT.

This clone was seen just once. The CDR3 nucleotides are TGTGCCAGCAGTTGGGGCCCACAGGGGGCGACTGAAGCTTTCTTT. It specifies CASSWGPQGATEAFF. The chain employs TRBV27 and TRBJ1-1; 9 bases fit TRBD1. This CDR3 comprises 15 residues. Trimming at V came to 4 bases and at J to 5 bases, leaving 8 bases not matched to a gene. CDR1 and CDR2 (germline): MNHEY, SMNVEV (reference sequence).

The genes are TRBV14 and TRBJ2-5, with 8 positions matching TRBD2. Germline V gene lookup returns CDR1 SGHDN and CDR2 FVKESK. The junction had 12 bases not matched to a gene; V was cut back by 1 base and J by 5 bases. The CDR3 extends over 17 amino acids. CDR3 sequence: CASSQGLGREVLETQYF. The CDR3 DNA reads as TGTGCCAGCAGCCAAGGTTTAGGGCGGGAGGTCCTGGAGACCCAGTACTTC.

J is TRBJ2-2 and V is TRBV10-3; D gene unclear. The CDR3 covers 14 residues. The germline V and J ends were trimmed by 4 bases and 3 bases, with 9 bases remaining between them. Germline CDR1 is ENHRY and CDR2 is SYGVKD. The CDR3 is CAISAFDYTGELFF. CDR3 coding DNA: TGTGCCATCAGTGCATTCGATTACACCGGGGAGCTGTTTTTT.

This clone was counted a few times. This sequence joins TRBV25-1 and TRBJ1-1, with TRBD1 identical over 7 bases. This CDR3 contains 15 residues. Germline CDR1 reads MGHDK; CDR2 reads SYGVNS. With V trimmed by 4 bases and J by 1 base, 6 bases remained unmatched. This CDR3 reads CASSAYRDRNTEAFF. In DNA, the CDR3 is TGTGCCAGCAGTGCGTACCGGGACAGGAACACTGAAGCTTTCTTT.

The chain recombines TRBV30 with TRBJ2-2, with unresolved D. Between the trimmed V and J ends, which lost 2 bases and 8 bases, there was a span of 3 bases. Germline V gives CDR1 GTSNPN, CDR2 SVGIG (reference sequence). The CDR3 runs 10 residues. The CDR3 here is CAWSTGELFF. In DNA, the CDR3 is TGTGCCTGGAGTACAGGGGAGCTGTTTTTT.

This chain uses TRBV28 with TRBJ2-1, with 11 nucleotides matching TRBD1. With V trimmed by 2 bases and J by 11 bases, 11 bases remained unmatched. This CDR3 has 16 amino acids. Germline values: CDR1 MDHEN, CDR2 SYDVKM. CDR3 residues: CASSLPAGTGGIQQFF. CDR3 DNA: TGTGCCAGCAGTTTACCCGCCGGGACAGGGGGGATCCAGCAGTTCTTC.

The chain is built from TRBV6-5 and TRBJ2-2, with D perhaps TRBD1 (8 bases). Looked up from germline, CDR1 is MNHEY and CDR2 is SVGAGI. V lost 8 bases, J lost 7 bases, and 17 bases lay in between. CDR3 length: 14 amino acids. The CDR3 DNA reads as TGTGCCAGCGCAAAGACAGGGGAGGGCGGGGAGCTGTTTTTT. This sequence encodes CASAKTGEGGELFF.

The V call is TRBV5-4, the J call TRBJ2-7, with TRBD2 matching over 7 bases. The CDR3 is 17 residues long. Germline V gene data show CDR1 as SGHNT and CDR2 as YYREEE (reference sequence). V lost 0 bases and J lost 4; bases outside the gene matches: 13. Here the CDR3 DNA reads TGTGCCAGCAGCTTGGCCCGGGGAGGGCAGGGAGGTTACGAGCAGTACTTC. Its protein product is CASSLARGGQGGYEQYF.

The chain joins TRBV2 to TRBJ2-5; the D is unclear. The CDR3 spans 13 residues. Germline CDR1 reads SNHLY; CDR2 reads FYNNEI. The V end was cut by 4 bases, the J end by 4 bases, with 10 bases between. The CDR3 loop reads CASSGTLRETQYF. CDR3 DNA sequence: TGTGCCAGCAGTGGGACCCTTCGAGAGACCCAGTACTTC. The full variable domain, in which reference TRBV2 and TRBJ2-5 provide the parts outside the CDR3, is EPEVTQTPSHQVTQMGQEVILRCVPISNHLYFYWYRQILGQKVEFLVSFYNNEISEKSEIFDDQFSVERPDGSNFTLKIRSTKLEDSAMYFCASSGTLRETQYFGPGTRLLVL.

This clone is a singleton in its sample. CDR3 protein: CASSPTGLAGANTGELFF. In DNA form, the CDR3 reads TGTGCCAGCTCACCAACGGGACTAGCGGGAGCGAACACCGGGGAGCTGTTTTTT. The chain recombines TRBV18 with TRBJ2-2, with 14 nucleotides matching TRBD2. V lost 2 bases and J lost 0; bases outside the gene matches: 2. The germline V gene encodes CDR1 KGHSH and CDR2 LQKENI. There are 18 residues in the CDR3. Based on the CDR3 plus reference TRBV18 and TRBJ2-2, the full variable domain is NAGVMQNPRHLVRRRGQEARLRCSPMKGHSHVYWYRQLPEEGLKFMVYLQKENIIDESGMPKERFSAEFPKEGPSILRIQQVVRGDSAAYFCASSPTGLAGANTGELFFGEGSRLTVL.

This clone was seen only a few times. The chain couples TRBV6-4 to TRBJ2-2; 10 bases are a match to TRBD1. This CDR3 is built from 14 residues. Germline lookup yields CDR1 MRHNA and CDR2 SNTAGT. V was pared by 2 bases and J by 6 bases, with 0 bases of the junction left unmatched. The CDR3 DNA follows: TGTGCCAGCAGTGACGGACAGGGGGCCGGGGAGCTGTTTTTT. Amino acids: CASSDGQGAGELFF.

CDR3 region: CASSPEDTLNTEAFF. The CDR3 DNA is TGCGCCAGCAGCCCAGAGGACACTTTGAACACTGAAGCTTTCTTT. This chain links TRBV5-1 with TRBJ1-1; TRBD1 might be the D (5 bases). The V end was cut by 4 bases, the J end by 0 bases, with 13 bases between. The germline CDR1 and CDR2 sequences are SGHRS and YFSETQ. There are 15 residues in the CDR3.